This paragraph covers one T cell receptor (beta chain) sequence. The antigen is not known. This specimen comes from a study of T cell responses to AZD1222 COVID-19 vaccine. CDR3 length: 16 amino acids. Germline lookup yields CDR1 MDHEN and CDR2 SYDVKM. Germline trimming cut 2 bases from V and 3 bases from J; bases unmatched to any gene: 6. Study-level points and caveats: At study baseline, merely six AZD1222 recipients were seropositive. White British people made up most donors, females outnumbered males, and clonal diversity was possibly underestimated.

Assay: immunoSEQ multiplex PCR; the TCRdb copy retains only in-frame clones and omits some. The sample yields tens of thousands of clones, around 89% seen once. The specimen was peripheral blood, collected 28 days after the second AZD1222 dose. The chain employs TRBV28 and TRBJ2-2; 7 positions match TRBD2. This TCR was recovered from an adult who received the AZD1222 COVID-19 vaccine. DNA of the CDR3: TGTGCCAGCAGTTTAGGGGGAGGGCCCGACACCGGGGAGCTGTTTTTT. Its protein product is CASSLGGGPDTGELFF.